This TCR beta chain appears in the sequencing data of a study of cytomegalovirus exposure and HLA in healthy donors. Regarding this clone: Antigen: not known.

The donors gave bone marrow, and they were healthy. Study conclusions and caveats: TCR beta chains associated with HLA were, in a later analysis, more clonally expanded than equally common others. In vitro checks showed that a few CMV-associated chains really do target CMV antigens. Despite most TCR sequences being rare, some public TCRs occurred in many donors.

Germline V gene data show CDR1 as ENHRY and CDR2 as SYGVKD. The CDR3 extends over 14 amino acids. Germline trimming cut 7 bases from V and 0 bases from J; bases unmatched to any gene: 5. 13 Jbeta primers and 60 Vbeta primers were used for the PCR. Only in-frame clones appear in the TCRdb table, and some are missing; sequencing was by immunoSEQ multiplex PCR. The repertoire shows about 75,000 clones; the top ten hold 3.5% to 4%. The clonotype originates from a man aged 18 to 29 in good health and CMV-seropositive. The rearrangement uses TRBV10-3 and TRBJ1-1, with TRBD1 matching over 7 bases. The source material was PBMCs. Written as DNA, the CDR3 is TGTGCCATCAAAGGGGACAGACTGAACACTGAAGCTTTCTTT. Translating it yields CAIKGDRLNTEAFF.